This T cell receptor beta chain was sequenced in a study of cytomegalovirus exposure and HLA in healthy donors. The primer mix had 60 Vbeta and 13 Jbeta primers. Generated by immunoSEQ multiplex PCR, the TCRdb table keeps only in-frame clones and is missing some. Seen here are 130,000 to 150,000 clones, around four fifths observed once, and the top ten hold 2.5%. This CDR3 has 13 residues. Per the germline V gene, CDR1 is SNHLY and CDR2 is FYNNEI. V was cut by 6 bases and J by 11 bases, with 19 bases left in between. This chain uses TRBV2 with TRBJ1-1; TRBD1 might be the D (5 bases). This receptor was obtained from a boy aged 2-15 years in good health and CMV-seronegative. The sample was PBMCs. The CDR3 nucleotides are TGTGCCAGCAGCCCCCTGGGAGGGGAGTGGGCTTTCTTT. This encodes CASSPLGGEWAFF.